This T cell receptor (beta chain) comes out of a study of T-cell reconstitution after alpha-beta-depleted transplantation in children. Preparation of the TCRbeta library was carried out with unique molecular identifiers. Each CDR3 protein is one row after TCRdb ran MiXCR on the PCR reads. The sample includes some 550,000 distinct CDR3 sequences, about 18% of them seen just once. The material sequenced was PBMCs from the stem cell graft donor, taken from the stem cell graft. This clonotype was obtained from a human donor who donated a stem cell graft to a child with acute lymphoblastic leukemia.

This CDR3 is CASSKGTAYEQYF. In nucleotides, the CDR3 is TGCGCCAGCAGCAAAGGGACAGCTTACGAGCAGTACTTC. This chain connects TRBV5-1 to TRBJ2-7; 7 nucleotides align to TRBD1. Germline loops: CDR1 SGHRS, CDR2 YFSETQ. J gave up 4 bases and V 4 bases, and 5 bases lay outside the gene matches. The CDR3 has 13 residues.